The TCR beta chain described here comes from a study of cytomegalovirus exposure and HLA in healthy donors. Across the study: Earlier, roughly 180 million T cells were analyzed, and over 95 million unique TCR beta sequences were found among them.

Concerning this clone itself: Antigen specificity is unknown.

PCR primers comprised 60 Vbeta and 13 Jbeta primers. Sequencing used immunoSEQ multiplex PCR; TCRdb keeps in-frame clones, though not all of them. The repertoire has some 200,000 clones, 83% of them found once; the top ten carry around 1.5%. With 4 bases removed from V and 0 bases from J, the gap between germline ends came to 13 bases. Looked up from germline, CDR1 is MGHRA and CDR2 is YSYEKL. This CDR3 is built from 16 residues. Overall study findings and caveats: The authors later linked a missense DCLRE1C variant to TCR beta V- and J-gene trimming. A later analysis showed HLA-associated TCR beta chains outstripping equally common others in clonal expansion. Reports state that TCR beta sequences accurately predicted most subjects' HLA-A and HLA-B alleles.

The clonotype comes from a girl aged 5-17 years in good health and CMV-seronegative. The sample comprised PBMCs. This chain joins TRBV4-1 and TRBJ1-5; D is possibly TRBD1 (6 bases). CDR3 residues: CASSPGAPNSNQPQHF. The CDR3 DNA reads TGCGCCAGCAGCCCAGGGGCCCCAAATAGCAATCAGCCCCAGCATTTT.